The 23 T cell receptor beta chains presented below share a single source sample, sequenced in a study of cytomegalovirus exposure and HLA in healthy donors. PCR primers comprised 60 Vbeta and 13 Jbeta primers. Only in-frame clones appear in the TCRdb table, and some are missing; sequencing was by immunoSEQ multiplex PCR. This sample has about 89,000 clones, with 85% found just once. Input material: PBMCs. The source of these receptors is a man between 40 and 49 years old in good health and CMV-seropositive.

This chain links TRBV5-1 with TRBJ1-2, with D hard to call. The CDR3 sequence is 13 residues long. The ends were cut back, 0 bases at V and 7 bases at J, with 10 bases in the middle. Germline values: CDR1 SGHRS, CDR2 YFSETQ. The CDR3 DNA reads TGCGCCAGCAGCTTGGATCCCCTTAGTGGCTACACCTTC. It is translated as CASSLDPLSGYTF.

The chain combines TRBV5-4 with TRBJ2-5, with TRBD1 matching over 7 bases. This CDR3 contains 14 residues. Germline V lookup: CDR1 SGHNT, CDR2 YYREEE (reference sequence). Trimming cost V 6 bases and J 1 base; bases outside gene matches: 6. The chain's CDR3 is CASTSRDSQETQYF. The CDR3 DNA reads TGTGCCAGCACCTCCCGGGACAGCCAAGAGACCCAGTACTTC.

This clone has just a few counts. This rearrangement joins TRBV4-1 to TRBJ1-1; D is uncertain. CDR3 length: 12 amino acids. Trimming cost V 0 bases and J 7 bases, with 6 bases left between them. In germline, CDR1 is MGHRA, CDR2 YSYEKL. The CDR3 spells CASSQDGREAFF. The DNA for the CDR3 is TGCGCCAGCAGCCAAGATGGCCGTGAAGCTTTCTTT.

The chain recombines TRBV27 with TRBJ1-5; maybe TRBD1 (5 bases). V lost 6 bases, J lost 0 bases, and 6 bases lay in between. This CDR3 has 13 residues. Germline values: CDR1 MNHEY, CDR2 SMNVEV (reference sequence). CDR3 protein: CASRGHSNQPQHF. The CDR3 coding sequence is TGTGCCAGCAGGGGGCATAGCAATCAGCCCCAGCATTTT.

The chain employs TRBV5-5 and TRBJ2-1, with 7 nucleotides matching TRBD2. Germline lookup yields CDR1 SGHKS and CDR2 YYEKEE (reference sequence). This CDR3 is built from 13 residues. Germline trimming cut 3 bases from V and 7 bases from J; bases unmatched to any gene: 4. CDR3 residues: CASSWGLINEQFF. CDR3 DNA: TGTGCCAGCAGCTGGGGACTAATTAATGAGCAGTTCTTC.

The rearrangement links TRBV18 to TRBJ2-1, with 9 bases aligning to TRBD2. This CDR3 contains 14 residues. V shed 4 bases and J 2 bases; nucleotides not matched to a gene: 0. Germline lookup yields CDR1 KGHSH and CDR2 LQKENI. The CDR3 reads CASSRTSAYNEQFF. CDR3 in DNA: TGTGCCAGCTCACGGACTAGCGCCTACAATGAGCAGTTCTTC.

The table lists this clone with a count of one. The genes are TRBV30 and TRBJ1-3; the D gene is possibly TRBD1 (5 bases). Trimming took off 5 bases at V and 2 bases at J, with 13 bases between the two ends. The CDR3 contains 14 residues. CDR1 is GTSNPN, CDR2 SVGIG, per germline (reference sequence). DNA of the CDR3: TGTGCCTGGGCAAGGGGTCCTGCTGGAAACACCATATATTTT. Protein sequence: CAWARGPAGNTIYF.

This chain uses TRBV5-6 with TRBJ2-2; 8 bases line up with TRBD1. Trimming at V came to 2 bases and at J to 3 bases, leaving 6 bases not matched to a gene. CDR3 length: 16 amino acids. Germline V gene lookup returns CDR1 SGHDT and CDR2 YYEEEE. Here the CDR3 DNA reads TGTGCCAGCAGCTTAGTCAGGGGGCCAGACACCGGGGAGCTGTTTTTT. Protein product: CASSLVRGPDTGELFF.

The CDR3 protein is CASRNPRGDYTF. For the CDR3, the DNA is TGTGCCAGCAGAAACCCCAGGGGTGACTACACCTTC. The chain has TRBV6-1 and TRBJ1-2; TRBD1 is a possible D gene (6 bases). V was shortened by 6 bases and J by 10 bases, with 15 bases between the two germline ends. The germline V gene encodes CDR1 MNHNS and CDR2 SASEGT. This CDR3 spans 12 amino acids.

V usage is TRBV10-3 and J usage is TRBJ2-7, with 10 positions matching TRBD2. This CDR3 comprises 14 residues. Germline V gene data show CDR1 as ENHRY and CDR2 as SYGVKD. The ends lost 10 bases at V and 5 bases at J; junction bases unmatched: 11. For the CDR3, the DNA is TGTGCCACCAAATCAGGTAGCGGGAGGAACGAGCAGTACTTC. Its translation is CATKSGSGRNEQYF.

The V and J genes are TRBV15 and TRBJ2-3; D unclear. Looked up from germline, CDR1 is LNHNV and CDR2 is YYDKDF (reference sequence). The CDR3 covers 12 residues. The V and J ends lost 5 bases and 3 bases respectively, with 6 bases between them. CDR3 amino acids: CATSPRTDTQYF. The CDR3 DNA reads TGTGCCACCAGCCCTCGGACAGATACGCAGTATTTT.

This chain connects TRBV10-2 to TRBJ2-3; unclear D gene. Germline V CDR1 and CDR2: WSHSY, SAAADI. The CDR3 consists of 13 residues. Between the trimmed V and J ends, which lost 3 bases and 1 base, there was a span of 5 bases. The CDR3 coding sequence is TGCGCCAGCAGTGAATCGGGCACAGATACGCAGTATTTT. Encoded protein: CASSESGTDTQYF.

The rearrangement joins TRBV2 to TRBJ1-5; 8 bases match TRBD1. The CDR3 has 14 amino acids. Looked up from germline, CDR1 is SNHLY and CDR2 is FYNNEI. The ends lost 5 bases at V and 6 bases at J; junction bases unmatched: 6. This chain's CDR3 is CASSPTGVGQPQHF. The CDR3 DNA sequence: TGTGCCAGCAGTCCGACAGGGGTAGGTCAGCCCCAGCATTTT.

The rearrangement uses TRBV7-6 and TRBJ2-5; D not resolved. Looked up from germline, CDR1 is SGHVS and CDR2 is FNYEAQ. Trimming left V 2 bases short and J 3 bases short, with 10 bases between. The CDR3 is made up of 14 amino acids. CDR3 nucleotide sequence: TGTGCCAGCAGCTTAAGCTATCAGGAAGAGACCCAGTACTTC. Amino acid sequence: CASSLSYQEETQYF.

This clone was counted a few times. V usage is TRBV18 and J usage is TRBJ2-7; 12 bases fit TRBD1. Germline values: CDR1 KGHSH, CDR2 LQKENI. J lost 4 bases, V lost 1 base, and 2 bases had no gene match. There are 15 residues in the CDR3. The CDR3 loop reads CASSPLGQGAYEQYF. The CDR3 DNA is TGTGCCAGCTCACCACTGGGACAGGGGGCTTACGAGCAGTACTTC. The variable domain in full, with the rest retrieved from reference TRBV18 and TRBJ2-7, is NAGVMQNPRHLVRRRGQEARLRCSPMKGHSHVYWYRQLPEEGLKFMVYLQKENIIDESGMPKERFSAEFPKEGPSILRIQQVVRGDSAAYFCASSPLGQGAYEQYFGPGTRLTVT.

The J gene is TRBJ2-3, the V gene TRBV4-1; D is perhaps TRBD2 (6 bases). The CDR3 covers 15 residues. CDR1 and CDR2 (germline): MGHRA, YSYEKL. Trimming stripped 0 bases from V and 2 bases from J, with 9 bases between. CDR3 bases: TGCGCCAGCAGCCAAGACCCGGGGGACACAGATACGCAGTATTTT. This encodes CASSQDPGDTDTQYF.

This clone was seen a few times. This chain connects TRBV5-6 to TRBJ2-3; the match to TRBD2 covers 9 bases. The trim removed 2 bases at V and 5 bases at J, leaving 6 bases unmatched. Germline CDR1 and CDR2: SGHDT and YYEEEE. The CDR3 has 15 residues. Here the CDR3 DNA reads TGTGCCAGCAGCTTACGCGGGGGGGCCATAGATACGCAGTATTTT. It translates to CASSLRGGAIDTQYF.

This chain links TRBV7-3 with TRBJ2-3; 8 positions match TRBD2. Trimming at V came to 3 bases and at J to 6 bases, leaving 5 bases not matched to a gene. The CDR3 is 14 amino acids. CDR1 and CDR2 (germline): SGHTA, FQGTGA. The CDR3: CASSFAGGRDTQYF. The CDR3 bases are TGTGCCAGCAGCTTTGCGGGAGGTCGGGATACGCAGTATTTT.

This chain links TRBV2 with TRBJ1-2, with a tentative D call TRBD1 (6 bases). The CDR3 is 15 amino acids. CDR1 is SNHLY, CDR2 FYNNEI, per germline. Between the trimmed V and J ends, which lost 5 bases and 8 bases, there was a span of 21 bases. This CDR3 reads CASSRTGQPSGGYTF. The DNA for the CDR3 is TGTGCCAGCAGTCGCACGGGACAACCTAGCGGGGGCTACACCTTC.

V and J are TRBV6-1 and TRBJ1-6; D is possibly TRBD1 (5 bases). Germline V lookup: CDR1 MNHNS, CDR2 SASEGT. CDR3 size: 17 residues. Trimming took 1 base from V and 0 from J, leaving 10 bases between them. CDR3 in DNA: TGTGCCAGCAGTGAAGGAAGGGGTAGCTCCTATAATTCACCCCTCCACTTT. Translating it yields CASSEGRGSSYNSPLHF.

The V and J genes are TRBV5-1 and TRBJ1-6; D uncertain. Germline V gives CDR1 SGHRS, CDR2 YFSETQ. V shed 0 bases and J shed 6 bases, with 7 bases lying between them. This CDR3 is 14 amino acids long. The chain's CDR3 is CASSLGGGNSPLHF. In DNA form, the CDR3 reads TGCGCCAGCAGCTTGGGAGGAGGTAATTCACCCCTCCACTTT.

This sequence joins TRBV21-1 and TRBJ2-5; no check of the table's D call, TRBD2, against the DNA was made. TRBV21-1 is a pseudogene segment. The CDR3 length is 15 residues. In DNA, the CDR3 is TGTGCCAGCAGAACGCTTACTAGCGAACAAGAGACCCAGTACTTC. It specifies CASRTLTSEQETQYF.

V and J are TRBV6-5 and TRBJ2-5, with D uncertain. The CDR3 length is 14 residues. V shed 0 bases and J shed 5 bases, with 10 bases lying between them. Germline loops: CDR1 MNHEY, CDR2 SVGAGI. The CDR3 here is CASSYSFPLETQYF. For the CDR3, the DNA is TGTGCCAGCAGTTACTCGTTTCCCTTGGAGACCCAGTACTTC.